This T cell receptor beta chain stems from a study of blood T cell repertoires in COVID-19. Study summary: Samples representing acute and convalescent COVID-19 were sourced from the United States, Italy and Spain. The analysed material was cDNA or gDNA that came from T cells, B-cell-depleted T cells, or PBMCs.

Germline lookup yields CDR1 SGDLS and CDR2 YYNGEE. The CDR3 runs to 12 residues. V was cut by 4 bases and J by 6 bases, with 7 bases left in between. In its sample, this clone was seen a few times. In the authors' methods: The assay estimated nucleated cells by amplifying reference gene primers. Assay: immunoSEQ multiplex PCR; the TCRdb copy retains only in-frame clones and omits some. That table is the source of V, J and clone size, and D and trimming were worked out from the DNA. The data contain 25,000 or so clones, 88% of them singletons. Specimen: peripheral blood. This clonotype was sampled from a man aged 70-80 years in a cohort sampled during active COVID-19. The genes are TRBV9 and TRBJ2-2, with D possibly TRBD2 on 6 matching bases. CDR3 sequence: CASSTGAGELFF. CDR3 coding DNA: TGTGCCAGCAGCACGGGGGCCGGGGAGCTGTTTTTT.